This T cell receptor beta chain was sequenced in a study of post-analysis software for immune sequencing data. Overall study results and limits: Patients had higher frequencies than controls of roughly five TRBV segments, including TRBV5-6, TRBV5-1 and TRBV20-1. Strong same-batch co-clustering of samples appeared with F measure clustering.

Comments on this clonotype: Antigen: not known.

This CDR3 has 14 residues. Per germline, CDR1 SNHLY and CDR2 FYNNEI. The authors incorporated unique molecular identifiers into the TCR beta cDNA libraries. Researchers reported 520,000 or so cDNA molecules coming from about 1 to 10 million T cells. MiXCR, run by TCRdb on the PCR reads, gives a single entry per CDR3 protein. The sample yields hundreds of thousands of distinct CDR3 sequences, approximately 59% seen once. The sequencing sample was made of blood. The V and J genes are TRBV2 and TRBJ2-7; D remains ambiguous. The end of the DNA aligns better with TRBJ2-4, so the J call may be wrong. This sequence originates from a girl aged 2 to 9 with multiple sclerosis. CDR3 DNA sequence: TGTGCCAGCAGTGAAGACCGGGCGGCGGACATTCAGTACTTC. It translates to CASSEDRAADIQYF.